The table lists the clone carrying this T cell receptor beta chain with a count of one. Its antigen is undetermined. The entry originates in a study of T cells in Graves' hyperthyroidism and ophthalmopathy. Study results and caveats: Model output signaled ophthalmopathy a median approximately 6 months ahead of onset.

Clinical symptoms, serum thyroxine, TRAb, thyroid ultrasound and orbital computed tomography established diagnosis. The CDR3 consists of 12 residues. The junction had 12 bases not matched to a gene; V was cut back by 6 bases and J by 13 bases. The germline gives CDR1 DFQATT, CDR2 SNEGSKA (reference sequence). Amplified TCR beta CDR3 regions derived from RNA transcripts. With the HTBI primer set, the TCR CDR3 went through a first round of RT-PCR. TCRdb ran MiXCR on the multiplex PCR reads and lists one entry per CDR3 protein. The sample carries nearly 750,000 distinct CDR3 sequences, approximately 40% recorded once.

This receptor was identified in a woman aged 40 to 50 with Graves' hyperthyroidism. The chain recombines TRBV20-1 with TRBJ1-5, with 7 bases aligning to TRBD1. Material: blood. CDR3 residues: CSALTGDMNQHF. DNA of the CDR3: TGCAGTGCCCTAACAGGGGACATGAATCAGCATTTT.